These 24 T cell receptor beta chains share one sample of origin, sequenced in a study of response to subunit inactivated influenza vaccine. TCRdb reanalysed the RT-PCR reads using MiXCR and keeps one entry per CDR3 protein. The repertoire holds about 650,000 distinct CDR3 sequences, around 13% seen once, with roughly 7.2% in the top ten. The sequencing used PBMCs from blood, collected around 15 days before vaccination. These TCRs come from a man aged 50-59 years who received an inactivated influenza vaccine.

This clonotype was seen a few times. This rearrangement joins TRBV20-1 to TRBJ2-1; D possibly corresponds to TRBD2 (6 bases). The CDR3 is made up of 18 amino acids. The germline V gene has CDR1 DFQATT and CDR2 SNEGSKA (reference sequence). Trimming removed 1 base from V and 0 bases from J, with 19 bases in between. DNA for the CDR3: TGCAGTGCTAGAGGGGAATTAGCGGCCCGGATCTCCTACAATGAGCAGTTCTTC. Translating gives CSARGELAARISYNEQFF.

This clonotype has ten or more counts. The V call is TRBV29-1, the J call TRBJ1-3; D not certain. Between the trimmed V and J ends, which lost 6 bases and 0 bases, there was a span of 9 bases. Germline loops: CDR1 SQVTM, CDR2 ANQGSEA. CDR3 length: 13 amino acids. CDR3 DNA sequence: TGCAGCGTACAGCATTTCTCTGGAAACACCATATATTTT. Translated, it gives CSVQHFSGNTIYF.

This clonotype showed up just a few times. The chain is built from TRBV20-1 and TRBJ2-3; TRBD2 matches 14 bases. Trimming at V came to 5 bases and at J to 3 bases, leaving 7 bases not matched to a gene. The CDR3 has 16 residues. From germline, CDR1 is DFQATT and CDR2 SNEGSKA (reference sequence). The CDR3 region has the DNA TGCAGTGCTGCCCAGACTAGCGGGGGGGAGACAGATACGCAGTATTTT. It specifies CSAAQTSGGETDTQYF.

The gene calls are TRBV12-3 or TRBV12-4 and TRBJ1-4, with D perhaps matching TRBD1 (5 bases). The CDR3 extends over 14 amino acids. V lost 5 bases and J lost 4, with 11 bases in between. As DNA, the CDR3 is TGTGCCAGCAGTCCGGCCGGGGGTAATGAAAAACTGTTTTTT. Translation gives CASSPAGGNEKLFF.

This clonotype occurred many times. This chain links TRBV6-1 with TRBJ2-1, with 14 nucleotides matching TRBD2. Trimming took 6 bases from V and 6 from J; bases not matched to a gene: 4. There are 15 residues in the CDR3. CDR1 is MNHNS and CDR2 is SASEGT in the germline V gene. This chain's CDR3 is CASSRGTSGSNEQFF. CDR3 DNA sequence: TGTGCCAGCAGCCGCGGGACTAGCGGGAGCAATGAGCAGTTCTTC.

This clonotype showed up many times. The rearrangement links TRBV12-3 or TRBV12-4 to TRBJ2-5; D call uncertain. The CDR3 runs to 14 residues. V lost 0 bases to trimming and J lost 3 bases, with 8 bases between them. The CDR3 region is CASSLAGSEETQYF. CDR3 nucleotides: TGTGCCAGCAGTTTAGCCGGCAGCGAAGAGACCCAGTACTTC.

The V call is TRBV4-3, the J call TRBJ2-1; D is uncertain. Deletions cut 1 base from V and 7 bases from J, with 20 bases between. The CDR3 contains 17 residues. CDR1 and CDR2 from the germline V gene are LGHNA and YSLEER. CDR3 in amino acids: CASSQGRSASRTNEQFF. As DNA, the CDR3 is TGCGCCAGCAGCCAAGGAAGGAGCGCAAGCAGGACGAATGAGCAGTTCTTC.

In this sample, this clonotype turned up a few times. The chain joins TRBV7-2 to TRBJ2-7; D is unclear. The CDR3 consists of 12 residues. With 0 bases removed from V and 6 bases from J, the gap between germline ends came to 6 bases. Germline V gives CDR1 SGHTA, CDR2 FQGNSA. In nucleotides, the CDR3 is TGTGCCAGCAGCTTAGCGATTGGCGAGCAGTACTTC. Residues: CASSLAIGEQYF.

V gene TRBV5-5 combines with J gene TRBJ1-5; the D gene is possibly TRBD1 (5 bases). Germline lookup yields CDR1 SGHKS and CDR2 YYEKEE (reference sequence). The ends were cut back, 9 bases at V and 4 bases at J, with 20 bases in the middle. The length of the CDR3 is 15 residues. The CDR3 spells CATSIGATRNQPQHF. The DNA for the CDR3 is TGTGCCACCAGTATAGGGGCTACTAGAAATCAGCCCCAGCATTTT.

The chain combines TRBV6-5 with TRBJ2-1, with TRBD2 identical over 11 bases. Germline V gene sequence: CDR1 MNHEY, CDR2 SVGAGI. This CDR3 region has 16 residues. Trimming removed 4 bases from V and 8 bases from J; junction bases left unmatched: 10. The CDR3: CASSWSGLAGSYEQFF. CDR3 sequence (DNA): TGTGCCAGCAGTTGGTCAGGACTAGCGGGCTCCTATGAGCAGTTCTTC.

The DNA for the CDR3 is TGTGCCAGCAGCCAGACAGGGCCGGGCAATTCACCCCTCCACTTT. This codes for CASSQTGPGNSPLHF. This chain connects TRBV3-1 to TRBJ1-6; 7 bases map to TRBD1. The length of the CDR3 is 15 residues. The germline V gene encodes CDR1 LGHDT and CDR2 YNNKEL (reference sequence). V gave up 3 bases and J gave up 7 bases; unmatched junction bases: 6.

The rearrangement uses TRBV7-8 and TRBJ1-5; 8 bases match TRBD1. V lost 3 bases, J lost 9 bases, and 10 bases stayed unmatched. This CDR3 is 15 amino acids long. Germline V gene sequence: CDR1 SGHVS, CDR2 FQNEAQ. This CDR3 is CASSFEDRAIVPQHF. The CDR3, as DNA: TGTGCCAGCAGCTTCGAGGACAGGGCTATTGTGCCCCAGCATTTT.

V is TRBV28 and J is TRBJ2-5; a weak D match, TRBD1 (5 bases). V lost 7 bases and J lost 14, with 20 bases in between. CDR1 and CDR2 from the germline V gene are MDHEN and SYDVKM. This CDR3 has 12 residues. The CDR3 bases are TGTGCCAGCACCCCCCCGAAGGGGATGATCTACTTC. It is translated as CASTPPKGMIYF.

The CDR3 nucleotides read TGTGCCAGCAGCCCACGGGCAGGGGGCTCCTACGAGCAGTACTTC. This encodes CASSPRAGGSYEQYF. The chain has TRBV14 and TRBJ2-7, with TRBD1 matching 7 bases. The CDR3 extends over 15 amino acids. The V and J ends lost 4 bases and 0 bases, in that order; junction bases with no gene match: 6. The germline gives CDR1 SGHDN, CDR2 FVKESK.

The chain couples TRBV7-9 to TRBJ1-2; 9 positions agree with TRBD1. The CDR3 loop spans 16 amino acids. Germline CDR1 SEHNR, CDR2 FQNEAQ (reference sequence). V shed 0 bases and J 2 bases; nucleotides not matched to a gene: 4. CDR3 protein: CASSLAYRGRNYGYTF. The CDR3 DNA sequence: TGTGCCAGCAGCTTAGCCTACAGGGGGCGAAACTATGGCTACACCTTC. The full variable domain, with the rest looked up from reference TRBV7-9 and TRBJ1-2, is DTGVSQNPRHKITKRGQNVTFRCDPISEHNRLYWYRQTLGQGPEFLTYFQNEAQLEKSRLLSDRFSAERPKGSFSTLEIQRTEQGDSAMYLCASSLAYRGRNYGYTFGSGTRLTVV.

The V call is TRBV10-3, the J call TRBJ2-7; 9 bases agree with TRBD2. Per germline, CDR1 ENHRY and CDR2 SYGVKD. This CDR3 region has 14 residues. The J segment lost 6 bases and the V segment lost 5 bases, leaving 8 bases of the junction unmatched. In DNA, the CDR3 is TGTGCCATCAGTAGCTTAGCGGGAGTGAGCGAGCAGTACTTC. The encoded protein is CAISSLAGVSEQYF.

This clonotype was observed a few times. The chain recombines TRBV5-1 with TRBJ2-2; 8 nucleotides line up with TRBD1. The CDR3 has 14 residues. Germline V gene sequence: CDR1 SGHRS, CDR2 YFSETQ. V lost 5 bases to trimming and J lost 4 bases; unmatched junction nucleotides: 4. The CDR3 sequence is CASSTTGATGELFF. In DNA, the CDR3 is TGCGCCAGCAGTACGACAGGGGCCACCGGGGAGCTGTTTTTT. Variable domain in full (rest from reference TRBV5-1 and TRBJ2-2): KAGVTQTPRYLIKTRGQQVTLSCSPISGHRSVSWYQQTPGQGLQFLFEYFSETQRNKGNFPGRFSGRQFSNSRSEMNVSTLELGDSALYLCASSTTGATGELFFGEGSRLTVL.

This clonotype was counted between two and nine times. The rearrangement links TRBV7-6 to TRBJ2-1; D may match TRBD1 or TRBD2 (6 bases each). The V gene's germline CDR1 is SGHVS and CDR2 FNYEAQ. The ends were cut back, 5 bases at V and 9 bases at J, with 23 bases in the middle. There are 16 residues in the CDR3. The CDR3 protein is CASSGARGVGGIEQFF. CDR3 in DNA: TGTGCCAGCAGCGGGGCGAGGGGGGTAGGAGGGATTGAGCAGTTCTTC.

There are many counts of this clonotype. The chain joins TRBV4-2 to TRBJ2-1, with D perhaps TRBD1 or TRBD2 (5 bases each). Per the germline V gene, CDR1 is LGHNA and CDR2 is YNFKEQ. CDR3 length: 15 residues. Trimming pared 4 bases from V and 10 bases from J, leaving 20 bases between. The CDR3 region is CASSLGTGPRVEQFF. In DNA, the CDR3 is TGTGCCAGCAGCCTCGGAACGGGACCGCGGGTCGAGCAGTTCTTC.

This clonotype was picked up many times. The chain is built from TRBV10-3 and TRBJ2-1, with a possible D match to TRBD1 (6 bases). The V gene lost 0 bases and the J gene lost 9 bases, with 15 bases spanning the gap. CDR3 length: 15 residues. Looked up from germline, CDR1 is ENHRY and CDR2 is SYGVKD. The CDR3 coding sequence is TGTGCCATCAGTGAGTCGGTGGGCAGGGGTGGTGAGCAGTTCTTC. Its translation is CAISESVGRGGEQFF.

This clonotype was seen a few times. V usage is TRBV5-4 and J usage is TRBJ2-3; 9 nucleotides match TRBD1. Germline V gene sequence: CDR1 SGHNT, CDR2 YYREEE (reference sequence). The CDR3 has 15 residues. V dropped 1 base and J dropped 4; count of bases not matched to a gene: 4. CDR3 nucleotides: TGTGCCAGCAGCTTGCGGGGACAGGGCGCAGATACGCAGTATTTT. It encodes CASSLRGQGADTQYF.

CDR3 sequence reads: CASSSGTRSHEQYF. The CDR3, as DNA: TGTGCCAGCTCATCAGGTACCCGGAGTCACGAGCAGTACTTC. The chain carries TRBV18 and TRBJ2-7; D is unresolved. The CDR3 has 14 amino acids. With 5 bases removed from V and 5 bases from J, the gap between germline ends came to 16 bases. In germline, CDR1 is KGHSH, CDR2 LQKENI.

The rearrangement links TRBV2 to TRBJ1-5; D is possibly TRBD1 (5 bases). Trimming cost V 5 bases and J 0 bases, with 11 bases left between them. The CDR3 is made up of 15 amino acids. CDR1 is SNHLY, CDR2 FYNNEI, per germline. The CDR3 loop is CASSSRENSNQPQHF. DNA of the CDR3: TGTGCCAGCAGTTCCAGGGAGAATAGCAATCAGCCCCAGCATTTT.

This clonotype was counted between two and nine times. The DNA of the CDR3 is TGTGCCAGCAGTGAGGGCCACTATGGCTACACCTTC. It encodes CASSEGHYGYTF. This chain uses TRBV25-1 with TRBJ1-2; D unresolved. Trimming pared 3 bases from V and 3 bases from J, leaving 5 bases between. Germline CDR1 reads MGHDK; CDR2 reads SYGVNS. The CDR3 length is 12 residues.